The rows below give T cell receptor beta chains drawn from one sample of a study of T cell changes during pregnancy in multiple sclerosis. Sequencing used immunoSEQ multiplex PCR; TCRdb keeps in-frame clones, though not all of them. This sample has tens of thousands of clones, with approximately 90% found just once. The sample consisted of CD4+ T cells from peripheral blood mononuclear cells, taken in the first trimester of pregnancy. These receptors were obtained from a female donor with multiple sclerosis, enrolled in a pregnancy study. CDR3s include the opening cysteine and the closing phenylalanine or tryptophan. The D gene is left open where the match is weak. Size is stated for part of the rows, as once, few or many counts, or as a class when the clone is expanded.

clone_size d_call j_call v_call cdr3_nt cdr3_aa
- - TRBJ1-1 TRBV29-1 TGCAGCGTTGATATGGGGGGGATGAACACTGAAGCTTTCTTT CSVDMGGMNTEAFF
- - TRBJ1-5 TRBV28 TGTGCCAGCAGTCCCCCGAATCAGCCCCAGCATTTT CASSPPNQPQHF
- - TRBJ2-2 TRBV27 TGTGCCAGCAGTTTAATAGGACTGGCTCACCCTGTTAACACCGGGGAGCTGTTTTTT CASSLIGLAHPVNTGELFF
- TRBD1 TRBJ1-4 TRBV28 TGTGCCAGCAGCAAAACCGGGACAGGCGATGAAAAACTGTTTTTT CASSKTGTGDEKLFF
- - TRBJ1-6 TRBV6-5 TGTGCCAGCAGAACAGGGAGCTCCTATAATTCACCCCTCCACTTT CASRTGSSYNSPLHF
few - TRBJ1-5 TRBV28 TGTGCCAGCAGCCCTAACGCCAGGGTGCGGGGGAATCAGCCCCAGCATTTT CASSPNARVRGNQPQHF
- - TRBJ2-5 TRBV6-1 TGTGCCAGCAGTGAAGACTGGCGGTTGCCGGAGACCCAGTACTTC CASSEDWRLPETQYF
- TRBD2 TRBJ2-3 TRBV30 TGTGCCTGGAGCGTGGGCGGGGGTGGCACAGATACGCAGTATTTT CAWSVGGGGTDTQYF
- - TRBJ2-1 TRBV4-1 TGCGCCAGCAGCCTCCGAACGGAGGGGAGTGAGCAGTTCTTC CASSLRTEGSEQFF
- - TRBJ1-1 TRBV30 TGTGCCTGGAGTTGGAAAGGGGGGAACACTGAAGCTTTCTTT CAWSWKGGNTEAFF
- - TRBJ2-3 TRBV19 TGTGCCAGTAGTATAGGTAATGATCAGGGAGATACGCAGTATTTT CASSIGNDQGDTQYF
- - TRBJ2-5 TRBV6-6 TGTGCCAGCGAATTCGGAGAGACCCAGTACTTC CASEFGETQYF
- - TRBJ1-6 TRBV9 TGTGCCAGCAGCGTAGACCCCCACACGCATAATTCACCCCTCCACTTT CASSVDPHTHNSPLHF
- - TRBJ2-1 TRBV25-1 TGTGCCAGCAGTGAACCCGGGAGGGGGCAACGGACTCTCAATGAGCAGTTCTTC CASSEPGRGQRTLNEQFF
- TRBD1 TRBJ1-1 TRBV14 TGTGCCAGCAGCTGGGGACAGGGGGCCACTGAAGCTTTCTTT CASSWGQGATEAFF
- TRBD2 TRBJ2-3 TRBV28 TGTGCCAGCAGTTTAGGGGCGGGAGTTGCGGATACGCAGTATTTT CASSLGAGVADTQYF
- - TRBJ2-1 TRBV5-4 TGTGCCAGCAAAAACCGGGCCAAGGGAGAAGGTGAGCAGTTCTTC CASKNRAKGEGEQFF
- TRBD1 TRBJ2-3 TRBV2 TGTGCCATTTCCAGGGGGCGAGAAGATACGCAGTATTTT CAISRGREDTQYF
- TRBD2 TRBJ2-1 TRBV9 TGTGCCAGCAGCGATAGACTAGCCGGGGATGAGCAGTTCTTC CASSDRLAGDEQFF
- - TRBJ2-3 TRBV9 TGTGCCAGCAGCGTAGGTAACCTAGGCACGGATACGCAGTATTTT CASSVGNLGTDTQYF
once - TRBJ2-7 TRBV11-2 TGTGCCAGCAGCTCCCGGGACCGCGGGGCCTACGAGCAGTACTTC CASSSRDRGAYEQYF
once TRBD1 TRBJ1-4 TRBV27 TGTGCCAGCACCCGGATGGGGGCAGGGGGGAAAGAAAAACTGTTTTTT CASTRMGAGGKEKLFF
once TRBD2 TRBJ2-1 TRBV10-2 TGCGCCAGCTATCGGACTAGCGGGACAGCCAACAATGAGCAGTTCTTC CASYRTSGTANNEQFF
- TRBD2 TRBJ2-7 TRBV2 TGTGCCAGCAGCGGGGGGAGGGGCCACTACGAGCAGTACTTC CASSGGRGHYEQYF
- - TRBJ2-6 TRBV6-1 TGTGCCAGCAGGGCTACCAGGGTGGACAACGTCCTGACTTTC CASRATRVDNVLTF
- - TRBJ2-2 TRBV27 TGTGCTAGCAGGGGGGGGGCCTCGGTCACCGGGGAGCTGTTTTTT CASRGGASVTGELFF
once - TRBJ1-6 TRBV5-8 TGTGCCAGCAGCCCGCCGAACAGGGTTGGCTCACCCCTCCACTTT CASSPPNRVGSPLHF
- - TRBJ1-1 TRBV5-5 TGTGCCAGCAGCCTGGACGGGTTAAACACTGAAGCTTTCTTT CASSLDGLNTEAFF
- - TRBJ1-3 TRBV12-1 TGTGCCAGCAGCCCAAGGACTTCTCCTGGAAACACCATATATTTT CASSPRTSPGNTIYF
- TRBD1 TRBJ1-3 TRBV4-2 TGTGCCAGCAGCCACCCCGGACAGGGTGCTGGAAACACCATATATTTT CASSHPGQGAGNTIYF
- - TRBJ2-1 TRBV5-6 TGTGCCAGCAGCGGACTTGAGGAGCAGTTCTTC CASSGLEEQFF
- - TRBJ2-7 TRBV27 TGTGCCAGCAGTTTAGGGCAGGCCGGCGAGCAGTACTTC CASSLGQAGEQYF
- - TRBJ2-5 TRBV7-2 TGTGCCAGCAGTCAAACAGGGCTGGAGACCCAGTACTTC CASSQTGLETQYF
- - TRBJ2-6 TRBV6-6 TGTGCCACTCAAATGGCCAGGACTGGGGCCAACGTCCTGACTTTC CATQMARTGANVLTF
once - TRBJ2-1 TRBV19 TGTGCCACCGAACACAGGGCTAATGAGCAGTTCTTC CATEHRANEQFF
- - TRBJ1-5 TRBV28 TGTGCCAGCAGCCTCGGCGGGGGCGGACAGCCCCAGCATTTT CASSLGGGGQPQHF
once - TRBJ1-5 TRBV7-2 TGTGCCAGCAGCTCCAGGGGTTTTGTTCAGCCCCAGCATTTT CASSSRGFVQPQHF
- - TRBJ1-2 TRBV20-1 TGCAGTGCTAGCAGCGACTATGGCTACACCTTC CSASSDYGYTF
- - TRBJ1-2 TRBV19 TGTGCCAGCAAGGGGCACAGGAGTGAGTATGGCTACACCTTC CASKGHRSEYGYTF
- - TRBJ2-2 TRBV9 TGTGCCAGCAGCGTAGCCGGATGGAGGGTCACCGGGGAGCTGTTTTTT CASSVAGWRVTGELFF
- - TRBJ1-3 TRBV7-6 TGTGCCAGCAGCACAGGTTCCTCTGGAAACACCATATATTTT CASSTGSSGNTIYF
- - TRBJ1-1 TRBV4-1 TGCGCCAGCAGCACCCCACGGGAGTTGAACACTGAAGCTTTCTTT CASSTPRELNTEAFF
- TRBD2 TRBJ2-3 TRBV11-2 TGTGCCAGCAGCAGCGGGAGTACAAGAGATACGCAGTATTTT CASSSGSTRDTQYF
- - TRBJ2-2 TRBV5-1 TGCGCCAGCAGCTTGAGACCAGGGCAAGGGGCCGGGGAGCTGTTTTTT CASSLRPGQGAGELFF
- TRBD1 TRBJ2-7 TRBV5-4 TGTGCCAGCAGATTGGCCGGGACAGGGGCTTACGAGCAGTACTTC CASRLAGTGAYEQYF
- TRBD1 TRBJ2-7 TRBV13 TGTGCCAGCAGCTCCCTCGTACGACAGGGGTCCCACGAGCAGTACTTC CASSSLVRQGSHEQYF